This TCR beta chain was identified during a study of a mutant IDH1 vaccine in newly diagnosed glioma. Overall study context: The study started vaccination 4-6 weeks after radiotherapy alone, or with temozolomide cycles. Earlier care involved radiotherapy, temozolomide, or both, and the majority received both. Of the patients given treatment, around 62% were male and about 40% were female, and a mean age of around 38 years was recorded. Study-wide points: The authors found pseudoprogression apparently unrelated to changes in top peripheral T cell clonotypes.

Germline V gives CDR1 SQVTM, CDR2 ANQGSEA. V was shortened by 0 bases and J by 6 bases, with 11 bases between the two germline ends. The CDR3 is 14 residues long. A note on this clone: Its antigen is currently unknown.

Clones were read by immunoSEQ multiplex PCR, and TCRdb kept only the in-frame ones, dropping some. This table holds under 70,000 clones, about 80% found once. Regarding time point: week 5, during vaccination. With topical imiquimod, each dose of the vaccine consisted of 300 ug of mutant IDH1 20-mer peptide. Sequencing used PBMCs, obtained from a glioma patient whose treatment included an IDH1 peptide vaccine. V and J are TRBV29-1 and TRBJ2-2, with a tentative D call TRBD1 (5 bases). The source of this sequence is a man under 40 with glioma. CDR3 residues: CSVEDEQDPGELFF. Here the CDR3 DNA reads TGCAGCGTTGAAGATGAACAGGACCCCGGGGAGCTGTTTTTT.